Given below is one TCR beta chain in context. The antigen this receptor binds is unknown. The input lacks base qualities; no much larger clone sits a single base away. Using the deep immunoSEQ assay, TCR CDR3 regions were amplified from genomic DNA by multiplex PCR. For each cell subset, the extracted genomic DNA was distributed evenly across all wells of several immunoSEQ 96-well plates, and each plate served as one replicate. For sorted subsets, approximately 200 ng of genomic DNA, equivalent to some 33,000 T cell genomes, went into each replicate PCR. The purified libraries were quantified using a Qubit 3.0 fluorometer, sized with a Bioanalyzer 2100, and then quantified again using the KAPA Library Quantification kit. Each immunoSEQ 96-well plate was sequenced on its own single-read 150-cycle Illumina NextSeq 550 flow cell. In the authors' own workflow: Because the immunoSEQ output held only junctional sequences and lacked quality scores, the filtering could not match the filtering applied to full-length reads. To assign V/J genes and CDR3, sequences were annotated using PyIR, a Python wrapper for IgBLAST v1.9, with IMGT germline references. Reads were filtered out if the reads had weak V/J assignments (E-value above 1e-6), no CDR3, stop codons, out-of-frame junctions, or ambiguous translated residues. A V3J clonotype was defined by an identical inferred V gene, J gene, and CDR3 amino acid sequence. The percentage overlap between two repertoires was calculated by dividing the number of shared unique clonotypes by the size of the smaller repertoire. RTK rarefaction, the Chao1 estimator, and Recon v2.1 estimates of unobserved clonotypes were used to assess repertoire richness. OLGA was used to compute generation probabilities for all TCRbeta clonotypes that the gDNA method yielded from four donors. As stored in TCRdb, this immuneACCESS dataset retains in-frame rearrangements with V and J assigned. A fraction of the clones does not appear; measured against another copy, unresolved V genes explain less than half of the discrepancy, and the remainder lacks a known reason. V, J and clone size reflect that table, while D and trimming were determined from the DNA. This sample lists approximately 1.4 million clones; 95% to 99% were detected once. Around 0.45% of the sample belongs to the ten largest clones.

Donors were healthy HIV-negative adults with no recently reported acute infections or vaccinations. All donors were Caucasian adults living in Nashville, Tennessee, USA. CD4+ T cells were enriched by magnetic negative selection, after which naive cells were positively selected on CD45RA and the negative fraction was taken as the memory subset. After blood collection by leukapheresis, PBMCs were isolated using Ficoll-Histopaque density gradient centrifugation and then cryopreserved in the vapor phase of liquid nitrogen. Analytical flow cytometry was used to check the purity and quantity of each magnetically sorted T cell population. Genomic DNA was isolated from each sorted fraction and quantified by UV absorbance on a Nanodrop 2000c. From its cysteine to its phenylalanine, the CDR3 spans 19 amino acids. Just the 57-base CDR3 DNA is kept, in frame starting at base 1. CDR1 is given as SGHRS and CDR2 as YFSETQ, both from the germline V gene. V is cut by 2 bases and J by 6 bases, and the space between the germline ends is 27 bases.

This specimen comes from a study of shared clonotypes between healthy human individuals (TCRdb year 2020). About the investigation overall: A couple of women and a few men aged 18 to 49 years were included in the cohort. For each donor, three plates each were used for CD4 naive and CD4 memory, two plates were used for CD8 naive, and one plate was used for CD8 memory. To estimate repertoire size and how much clonotypes are shared between individuals, the study performed deep sequencing of blood TCR repertoires from a handful of healthy adults. Libraries were prepared and TCR repertoires were sequenced by different laboratories using diverse techniques, in order to increase sequencing depth and limit assay-specific biases. Per donor, leukapheresis produced somewhere between about 0.9 and 10 billion PBMCs. What the work shows at the level of the full study, not this receptor alone: Pairwise subsampling indicated that sequencing depth was expected to affect the degree of clonotype sharing among donors. Because the study included only a small number of donors, the genetic and exposure-history diversity represented was limited. Larger estimated clonotype richness was generally found for naive subsets than for memory subsets. Only blood was sampled, and tissue TCR repertoires likely differ from those in blood. About 4.5% of naive CD4, approximately 3.7% of naive CD8, about 2.4% of memory CD4, and more than 0.35% of memory CD8 clonotypes were shared across several donors. Even with the large sequencing depth, rarefaction of the sorted-subset datasets indicated that sequencing was incomplete. Higher generation probabilities were observed for clonotypes shared by all four sorted-subset donors than for non-shared clonotypes.

This receptor chain uses TRBV5-1 and TRBJ2-4; perhaps TRBD2 is the D gene, with 6 bases matching. The sequenced sample consisted of naive CD4+ T cells sorted from blood. What this sample's cell subset or site label stands for: CD45RA+ positively selected. This TCR came from a man between 25 and 39 years old in good health. The CDR3 reads CASSLLGSEVLAGRNIQYF. The DNA sequence is given as TGCGCCAGCAGCTTATTAGGAAGCGAGGTTCTGGCGGGGAGAAACATTCAGTACTTC.